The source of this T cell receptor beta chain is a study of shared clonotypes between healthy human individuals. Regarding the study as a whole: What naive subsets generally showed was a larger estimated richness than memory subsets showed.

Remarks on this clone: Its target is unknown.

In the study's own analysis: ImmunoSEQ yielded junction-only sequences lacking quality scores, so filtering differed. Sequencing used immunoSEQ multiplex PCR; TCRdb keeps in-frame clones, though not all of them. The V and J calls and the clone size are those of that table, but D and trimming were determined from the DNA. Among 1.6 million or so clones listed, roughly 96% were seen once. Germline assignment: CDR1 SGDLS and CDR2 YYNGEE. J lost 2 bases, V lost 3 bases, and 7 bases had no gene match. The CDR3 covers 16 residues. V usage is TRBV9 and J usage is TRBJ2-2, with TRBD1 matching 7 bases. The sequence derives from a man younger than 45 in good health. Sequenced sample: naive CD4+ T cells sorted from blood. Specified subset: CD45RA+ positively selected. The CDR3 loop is CASSASGTVNTGELFF. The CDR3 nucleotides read TGTGCCAGCAGCGCTTCCGGGACAGTCAACACCGGGGAGCTGTTTTTT. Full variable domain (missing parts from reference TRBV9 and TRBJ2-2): DSGVTQTPKHLITATGQRVTLRCSPRSGDLSVYWYQQSLDQGLQFLIQYYNGEERAKGNILERFSAQQFPDLHSELNLSSLELGDSALYFCASSASGTVNTGELFFGEGSRLTVL.